This TCR beta chain appears in the sequencing data of a study of blood T cell repertoires in COVID-19. Across the study: Researchers got acute and convalescent COVID-19 samples from the United States, Italy and Spain.

CDR1 and CDR2 from the germline V gene are SNHLY and FYNNEI. V was clipped by 5 bases and J by 6 bases; unmatched bases: 4. This CDR3 spans 13 amino acids. Only one count was recorded for this clone. Only in-frame clones appear in the TCRdb table, and some are missing; sequencing was by immunoSEQ multiplex PCR. The sample consists of around 220,000 clones, under 85% of them appearing once. Patients in Seattle were enrolled during active infection, then followed longitudinally. The V call is TRBV2, the J call TRBJ2-3, with TRBD1 matching 8 bases. Sequencing input: peripheral blood. The sequence was collected from a woman aged 80 or over with COVID-19, enrolled during active disease. The CDR3 region has the DNA TGTGCCAGCAGTCCCCAGGGGGCTGATACGCAGTATTTT. Protein: CASSPQGADTQYF.